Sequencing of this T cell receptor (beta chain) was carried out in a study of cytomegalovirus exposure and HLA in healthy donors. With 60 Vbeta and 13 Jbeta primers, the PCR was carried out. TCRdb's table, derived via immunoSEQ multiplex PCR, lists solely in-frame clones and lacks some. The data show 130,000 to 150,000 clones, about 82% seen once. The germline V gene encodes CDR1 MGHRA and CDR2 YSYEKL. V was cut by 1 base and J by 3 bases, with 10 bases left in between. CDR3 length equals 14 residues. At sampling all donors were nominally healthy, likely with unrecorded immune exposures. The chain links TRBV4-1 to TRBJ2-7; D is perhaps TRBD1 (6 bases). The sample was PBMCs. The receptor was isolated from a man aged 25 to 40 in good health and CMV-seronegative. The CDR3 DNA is TGCGCCAGCAGCCAAGTACAGGGATACTACGAGCAGTACTTC. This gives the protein CASSQVQGYYEQYF.